The text below deals with one T cell receptor (beta chain). Its antigen is not identified. Clones were sequenced by immunoSEQ multiplex PCR, and TCRdb holds only the in-frame ones, with some missing. The repertoire holds about 52,000 clones, with 70% to 90% as singletons. This specimen comes from a study of OX40 agonist ivuxolimab in advanced cancers. Study as a whole: Cancers in dose escalation were hepatocellular, melanoma, renal cell and head and neck.

Germline CDR1 is SEHNR and CDR2 is FQNEAQ (reference sequence). CDR3 length: 8 amino acids. Deletions cut 10 bases from V and 9 bases from J, with 6 bases between. Points from the study as a whole: CD8+ T cells averaged more expanded clones than CD4+.

The V gene is TRBV7-9, the J gene TRBJ1-1; D is unclear. This TCR was recovered from an adult with an advanced solid tumor such as melanoma, head and neck, liver or kidney cancer. Sequences were derived from CD4+ or CD8+ T cells sorted from blood, sampled in a trial of the OX40 agonist ivuxolimab. The CDR3 here is CATEQAFF. As DNA, the CDR3 is TGTGCCACCGAGCAAGCTTTCTTT.